This T cell receptor (beta chain) was identified during a study of blood T cell repertoires in COVID-19. Study context: The United States, Italy and Spain were the sources of the acute and convalescent COVID-19 samples. Nucleic acid was either cDNA or gDNA, and it came from T cells, B-cell-depleted T cells, or PBMCs.

Germline CDR1 reads SGHAT; CDR2 reads FQNNGV. V shed 5 bases and J 1 base; nucleotides not matched to a gene: 3. The CDR3 is made up of 14 amino acids. Authors' data handling: Amplification of reference gene primers was used by the study to estimate nucleated cell counts. Sequenced by immunoSEQ multiplex PCR; TCRdb stores in-frame clones only, minus some. That table is the source of V, J and clone size, and D and trimming were worked out from the DNA. The table has about 70,000 clones, about 86% seen once; the top ten hold about 12%. The origin of this receptor is a human donor in a cohort sampled during active COVID-19. Sequenced: peripheral blood. The chain employs TRBV11-2 and TRBJ2-3; 7 positions agree with TRBD1. CDR3 sequence: CASSRGQGTDTQYF. In nucleotides, the CDR3 is TGTGCCAGCAGCCGCGGACAGGGCACAGATACGCAGTATTTT.